This TCR beta chain was identified during a study of cytomegalovirus exposure and HLA in healthy donors. This CDR3 is built from 15 residues. Germline loops: CDR1 SGHDT, CDR2 YYEEEE. Deletions cut 1 base from V and 2 bases from J, with 10 bases between. The PCR used 60 Vbeta and 13 Jbeta primers. Repertoires were generated with immunoSEQ multiplex PCR, while TCRdb's copy carries only in-frame clones and drops some. The data show about 180,000 clones, 79% seen once. Sequencing input: PBMCs. This sequence was found in a woman aged 40 to 49 in good health and CMV-seronegative. The chain links TRBV5-6 to TRBJ1-5, with a weak D call TRBD1 (5 bases). CDR3 region: CASSLQGFGNQPQHF. For the CDR3, the DNA is TGTGCCAGCAGCTTGCAGGGTTTCGGCAATCAGCCCCAGCATTTT. Drawing the rest from reference TRBV5-6 and TRBJ1-5, the complete variable domain is DAGVTQSPTHLIKTRGQQVTLRCSPKSGHDTVSWYQQALGQGPQFIFQYYEEEERQRGNFPDRFSGHQFPNYSSELNVNALLLGDSALYLCASSLQGFGNQPQHFGDGTRLSIL.